The source of this T cell receptor (beta chain) is a study of blood T cell repertoires in COVID-19. Study details: Acute and convalescent COVID-19 specimens originated in the United States, Italy and Spain. T cells, B-cell-depleted T cells, or PBMCs supplied cDNA or gDNA.

Original handling: Reference gene primer amplification gave nucleated cell count estimates. Profiled with immunoSEQ multiplex PCR; TCRdb holds only in-frame clones, not every one. D and trimming come from the DNA, and the V and J calls and clone size come from that table. The data hold 15,000 to 20,000 clones, with roughly nine tenths observed a single time. Trimming stripped 8 bases from V and 6 bases from J, with 16 bases between. This CDR3 spans 13 amino acids. The germline V gene has CDR1 SEHNR and CDR2 FQNEAQ (reference sequence). This TCR derives from a man over 45 with active COVID-19. The sequencing sample was made of peripheral blood. This chain links TRBV7-9 with TRBJ1-2, with D possibly being TRBD1 (5 bases). CDR3 loop: CASSPGLGNGYTF. In DNA form, the CDR3 reads TGTGCCAGCTCCCCAGGGTTAGGGAATGGCTACACCTTC.